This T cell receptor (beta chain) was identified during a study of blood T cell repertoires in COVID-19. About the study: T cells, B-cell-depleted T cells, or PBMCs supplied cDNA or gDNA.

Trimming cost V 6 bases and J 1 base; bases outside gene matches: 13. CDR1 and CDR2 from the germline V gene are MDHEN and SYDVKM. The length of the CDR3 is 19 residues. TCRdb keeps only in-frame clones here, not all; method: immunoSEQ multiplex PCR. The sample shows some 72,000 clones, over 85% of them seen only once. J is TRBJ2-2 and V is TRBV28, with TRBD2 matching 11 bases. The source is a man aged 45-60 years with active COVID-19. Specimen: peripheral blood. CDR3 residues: CASRNLLGTSGLNTGELFF. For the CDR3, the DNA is TGTGCCAGCAGGAACCTTCTCGGGACTAGCGGTTTGAACACCGGGGAGCTGTTTTTT.